The rows below give T cell receptor beta chains drawn from one sample of a study of shared clonotypes between healthy human individuals. Generated by immunoSEQ multiplex PCR, the TCRdb table keeps only in-frame clones and is missing some. The sample lists roughly 500,000 clones, roughly 77% seen once, with about 13% in the top ten. Sequencing was carried out using PBMCs. These receptors were obtained from a woman between 35 and 50 years old in good health. Some clones in this sample may be carry-over from other donors' samples. The CDR3 runs from the conserved cysteine through the conserved F or W. A D gene is named only where the DNA matches it firmly. For some rows the clone size is stated as once, few or many, or as a class when expanded; others skip it.

j_call	v_call	clone_size	d_call	cdr3_nt	cdr3_aa
TRBJ2-2	TRBV19	NA	TRBD1	TGTGCCAGTAGTTCTGACAGGGGGCGCGGCACCGGGGAGCTGTTTTTT	CASSSDRGRGTGELFF
TRBJ2-5	TRBV5-6	NA	TRBD1	TGTGCCAGCGCCAGGGGGCCAGAGACCCAGTACTTC	CASARGPETQYF
TRBJ2-2	TRBV6-5	NA	NA	TGTGCCAGCAGTTACGGTGGCGGTGGTCTCACCGGGGAGCTGTTTTTT	CASSYGGGGLTGELFF
TRBJ1-5	TRBV4-1	NA	NA	TGCGCCAGCAGCCAAGGGGGAGGCTATAGCAATCAGCCCCAGCATTTT	CASSQGGGYSNQPQHF
TRBJ2-3	TRBV6-4	few	TRBD2	TGTGCCAGCAGTGACACGGCTAGCGGGGACACAGATACGCAGTATTTT	CASSDTASGDTDTQYF
TRBJ2-1	TRBV7-9	NA	TRBD2	TGTGCCAGCAGCTTACGGGGACTAGCGGGAAGGTATGAGCAGTTCTTC	CASSLRGLAGRYEQFF
TRBJ2-5	TRBV19	NA	NA	TGTGCCAGTAGTCCTGTCGTCAACGCCGAAGAGACCCAGTACTTC	CASSPVVNAEETQYF
TRBJ2-1	TRBV5-6	NA	TRBD1	TGTGCCTCTGGGGACAGCGCCTACAATGAGCAGTTCTTC	CASGDSAYNEQFF
TRBJ1-1	TRBV2	NA	NA	TGTGCCAGCAGTGTCCGCCGGGACACTGAAGCTTTCTTT	CASSVRRDTEAFF
TRBJ2-7	TRBV18	NA	NA	TGTGCCAGCTCACCAACGGGAGCCTACGAGCAGTACTTC	CASSPTGAYEQYF
TRBJ2-2	TRBV6-5	NA	NA	TGTGCCAGCAGTTACTCGATAGGAGCCGGGGAGCTGTTTTTT	CASSYSIGAGELFF
TRBJ2-7	TRBV7-9	NA	TRBD1	TGTGCCAGCAGCCGTGACAGGGACGAGCAGTACTTC	CASSRDRDEQYF
TRBJ2-1	TRBV27	NA	NA	TGTGCCAGCCGCATTAGAGCTTCCTACAATGAGCAGTTCTTC	CASRIRASYNEQFF
TRBJ2-6	TRBV11-3	NA	NA	TGTGCCAGCAGCCCCGGAGGGTTCTCTGGGGCCAACGTCCTGACTTTC	CASSPGGFSGANVLTF
TRBJ2-2	TRBV6-4	NA	NA	TGTGCCAGCAGTGTTTCTCAGGGAGATCACGGGGAGCTGTTTTTT	CASSVSQGDHGELFF
TRBJ2-1	TRBV2	NA	NA	TGTGCCAGCAGAGTTAGCTATGAGCAGTTCTTC	CASRVSYEQFF
TRBJ2-6	TRBV5-1	NA	NA	TGCGCCAGCAGCTTGGGGGATTTTCTGGGGACTGGGGCCAACGTCCTGACTTTC	CASSLGDFLGTGANVLTF
TRBJ1-6	TRBV7-2	NA	TRBD1	TGTGCCAGCAGCTGGGGACAGGGTTGGTCACCCCTCCACTTT	CASSWGQGWSPLHF
TRBJ2-1	TRBV2	NA	NA	TGTGCCAGCAGAGAATTGAGATACAATGAGCAGTTCTTC	CASRELRYNEQFF
TRBJ2-7	TRBV7-2	NA	NA	TGTGCCAGCAGCTATCGGGCTGAGCAGTACTTC	CASSYRAEQYF
TRBJ2-3	TRBV2	NA	NA	TGTGCCAGCAGTGAAGGGCCAGCCTCGTCGGGTACGCAGTATTTT	CASSEGPASSGTQYF
TRBJ1-2	TRBV28	NA	NA	TGTGCCAGCAGTCCGGCAGGTGGGGCGGATGGCTACACCTTC	CASSPAGGADGYTF
TRBJ2-5	TRBV19	NA	TRBD1	TGTGCCAGTAGTATTAACAGGGGGGAGACCCAGTACTTC	CASSINRGETQYF
TRBJ2-2	TRBV7-2	NA	TRBD2	TGTGCCAGCAGCTTAGTCTCTAGCGGGAGGCCCGGGGAGCTGTTTTTT	CASSLVSSGRPGELFF
TRBJ2-3	TRBV2	few	NA	TGTGCCAGCAGTGCGGGGCCCACAGATACGCAGTATTTT	CASSAGPTDTQYF
TRBJ2-2	TRBV6-4	NA	TRBD2	TGTGCCAGCAGGACTAGCGCCGGGGAGCTGTTTTTT	CASRTSAGELFF
TRBJ2-1	TRBV5-5	NA	NA	TGTGCCAGCAGCTTGCCCCTCAATGAGCAGTTCTTC	CASSLPLNEQFF